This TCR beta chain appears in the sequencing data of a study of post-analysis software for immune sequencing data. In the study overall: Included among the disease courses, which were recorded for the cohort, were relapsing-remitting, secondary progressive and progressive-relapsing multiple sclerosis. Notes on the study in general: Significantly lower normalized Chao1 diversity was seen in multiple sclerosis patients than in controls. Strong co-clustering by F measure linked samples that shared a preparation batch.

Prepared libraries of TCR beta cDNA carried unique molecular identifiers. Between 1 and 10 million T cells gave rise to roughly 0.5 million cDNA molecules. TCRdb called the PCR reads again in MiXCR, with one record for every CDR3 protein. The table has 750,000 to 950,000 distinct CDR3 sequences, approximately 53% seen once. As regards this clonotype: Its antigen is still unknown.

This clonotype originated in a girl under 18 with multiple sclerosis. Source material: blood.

The CDR3 DNA reads TGTGCCAGCAGTGACAGGGCAGGGTCCTACGAGCAGTACTTC. Its protein product is CASSDRAGSYEQYF. The rearrangement links TRBV2 to TRBJ2-7, with a tentative D call TRBD1 (5 bases). The germline V gene has CDR1 SNHLY and CDR2 FYNNEI. V was pared by 3 bases and J by 1 base, with 10 bases between. The CDR3 runs to 14 residues. Looking up the rest from reference TRBV2 and TRBJ2-7 gives the full variable domain: EPEVTQTPSHQVTQMGQEVILRCVPISNHLYFYWYRQILGQKVEFLVSFYNNEISEKSEIFDDQFSVERPDGSNFTLKIRSTKLEDSAMYFCASSDRAGSYEQYFGPGTRLTVT.